Listed below are T cell receptor beta chains from one sample, sequenced in a study of T-cell reconstitution after alpha-beta-depleted transplantation in children. TCRdb reprocessed the PCR reads with MiXCR, giving one entry per CDR3 protein. The sample holds about 900,000 distinct CDR3 sequences, 25% to 30% seen once. The specimen comprised PBMCs, mostly from graft donor cells, sampled 360 days after TCRalphabeta/CD19-depleted stem cell transplant. The receptors derive from a boy under two years old who had a stem cell transplant for SCID, so the T cells may come from the graft donor. Both conserved end residues are part of each CDR3. The D gene is left open where the match is weak. Size tells how often a clone was seen (once, few, many) or the class of an expanded clone, and some rows leave it out.

few,TRBV12-3/TRBV12-4,.,TRBJ1-6,TGTGCCAGCAGTTCTCTGCGGGATTCACCCCTCCACTTT,CASSSLRDSPLHF
few,TRBV13,.,TRBJ2-1,TGTGCCAGCAGCTTTTGGGGCGAGGTCTACAATGAGCAGTTCTTC,CASSFWGEVYNEQFF
few,TRBV7-8,.,TRBJ2-1,TGTGCCAGCAGCTTAGGGAGCCCCTCCTACAATGAGCAGTTCTTC,CASSLGSPSYNEQFF
.,TRBV6-1,TRBD1,TRBJ2-5,TGTGCCAGCAGCCGGGACAGGGGCAGAGGAGAGACCCAGTACTTC,CASSRDRGRGETQYF
few,TRBV24-1,TRBD1,TRBJ2-3,TGTGCCACCAGTGTCCACGGGGACAGGGATACAGATACGCAGTATTTT,CATSVHGDRDTDTQYF
.,TRBV12-3/TRBV12-4,.,TRBJ2-5,TGTGCCAGCAGTTTACAGAGGGGGTTATCAGAGACCCAGTACTTC,CASSLQRGLSETQYF
few,TRBV5-1,TRBD2,TRBJ2-7,TGCGCCAGCAGCTTGGAGGGGACTAGCGGCGAGCAGTACTTC,CASSLEGTSGEQYF
.,TRBV12-3/TRBV12-4,.,TRBJ2-5,TGTGCCAGCAGTGCCCTATCGCGGCGAGAGGGGGAGACCCAGTACTTC,CASSALSRREGETQYF
.,TRBV12-3/TRBV12-4,.,TRBJ2-5,TGTGCCAGCAGCGGACAGATGGCCCAAGAGACCCAGTACTTC,CASSGQMAQETQYF
.,TRBV5-1,.,TRBJ2-1,TGCGCCAGCAGGGGACTGGGCTCTGGCAATGAGCAGTTCTTC,CASRGLGSGNEQFF
once,TRBV11-2,TRBD2,TRBJ2-3,TGTGCCAGCAGCTTCAGCGGGGACGAGGGGGATACGCAGTATTTT,CASSFSGDEGDTQYF
.,TRBV6-1,.,TRBJ2-7,TGTGCCAGCTGCAGGGGTAGGGCCTACGAGCAGTACTTC,CASCRGRAYEQYF
few,TRBV3-1,.,TRBJ2-7,TGTGCCAGCAGCCAAGTTGTAAGGGAGGCCGAGCAGTACTTC,CASSQVVREAEQYF
.,TRBV12-3/TRBV12-4,TRBD2,TRBJ2-3,TGTGCCAGCAGATCTAGCGGGGGTCACACAGATACGCAGTATTTT,CASRSSGGHTDTQYF
few,TRBV28,TRBD2,TRBJ2-1,TGTGCCAGCAACCCCCAGGGGTGGCTAGCGGGGCTGAGCTCCTACAATGAGCAGTTCTTC,CASNPQGWLAGLSSYNEQFF
.,TRBV2,.,TRBJ1-3,TGTGCCAGCGGAGGACAGCACCACTCTGGAAACACCATATATTTT,CASGGQHHSGNTIYF
few,TRBV4-1,.,TRBJ2-3,TGCGCCAGCAGCCACCCTCTAAATACGCAGTATTTT,CASSHPLNTQYF
once,TRBV29-1,.,TRBJ2-5,TGCAGCGTTGAAGCCCGGTTCCAAGAGACCCAGTACTTC,CSVEARFQETQYF
few,TRBV12-3/TRBV12-4,.,TRBJ2-3,TGTGCCAGCAGTTTAAAACTAAACACAGATACGCAGTATTTT,CASSLKLNTDTQYF
.,TRBV9,.,TRBJ1-5,TGTGCCAGCAGCGTATCGGACGGTCAGCCCCAGCATTTT,CASSVSDGQPQHF
.,TRBV20-1,TRBD1,TRBJ2-3,TGCAGTGCTAATTTAGGACAGGGCCAAGATACGCAGTATTTT,CSANLGQGQDTQYF
.,TRBV9,.,TRBJ2-3,TGTGCCAGCAGCGAGACAGGTCTTACGCAGTATTTT,CASSETGLTQYF
few,TRBV12-5,.,TRBJ2-1,TGTGCTAGTGGAGACAGCGACCGGTACAATGAGCAGTTCTTC,CASGDSDRYNEQFF
few,TRBV7-9,.,TRBJ2-6,TGTGCCAGCAGCCCTACGATCGGGGAGGCTAATGGGGCCAACGTCCTGACTTTC,CASSPTIGEANGANVLTF
.,TRBV15,.,TRBJ2-1,TGTGCCACCAGCAGAGACAGGGCTAATTACCACAATGAGCAGTTCTTC,CATSRDRANYHNEQFF
.,TRBV2,TRBD1,TRBJ2-7,TGTGCCAGCAGTGAAGTCTTCGGACAGGGGGTGTACGAGCAGTACTTC,CASSEVFGQGVYEQYF
few,TRBV5-1,.,TRBJ1-2,TGCGCCAGCAGCGCCCCACAGGGACCGCTTCCAGACTATGGCTACACCTTC,CASSAPQGPLPDYGYTF
once,TRBV29-1,TRBD2,TRBJ2-5,TGCAGCGTTGAAAAAACTAGCGGGCTGCGAACCCAGTACTTC,CSVEKTSGLRTQYF
few,TRBV29-1,.,TRBJ1-2,TGCAGCGTTATTACCGTTAACTATGGCTACACCTTC,CSVITVNYGYTF
few,TRBV27,.,TRBJ2-7,TGTGCCAGCAGTTGGGCGGCAGATTCATACGAGCAGTACTTC,CASSWAADSYEQYF
.,TRBV12-3/TRBV12-4,.,TRBJ2-7,TGTGCCAGCAGTTTAGGCGGCAGCCGAACTTCCTACGAGCAGTACTTC,CASSLGGSRTSYEQYF
few,TRBV3-1,.,TRBJ1-4,TGTGCCAGCAGCCAAATAAGGCAGGGGCGTGAAAAACTGTTTTTT,CASSQIRQGREKLFF
.,TRBV4-2,.,TRBJ1-1,TGTGCCAGCAGCCAGGGACACCTAACTGAAGCTTTCTTT,CASSQGHLTEAFF
.,TRBV28,TRBD2,TRBJ2-7,TGTGCCAGCAGTCGACTAGCGGAAACCTACGAGCAGTACTTC,CASSRLAETYEQYF
.,TRBV20-1,.,TRBJ2-7,TGCAGTGCTCCCACGCACTATCCGGGACGCCGCTACGAGCAGTACTTC,CSAPTHYPGRRYEQYF
.,TRBV19,.,TRBJ2-4,TGTGCCAGTAGTATGGGGGGCTTGGACATTCAGTACTTC,CASSMGGLDIQYF